This TCR beta chain originates from a study of glioma-infiltrating T cells after dendritic cell vaccination. The time point denotes: after dendritic cell vaccination, including at tumor progression/relapse. Sequencing used immunoSEQ multiplex PCR; TCRdb keeps in-frame clones, though not all of them. The sample yields some 90,000 clones, about 81% seen once. Unmatched junction bases numbered 11, after V lost 4 bases and J lost 3 bases. CDR1 is KGHSH, CDR2 LQKENI, per germline. This CDR3 contains 16 residues. The TCR sequence derives from a human donor with glioblastoma. This sample comprised blood, obtained after dendritic cell vaccination. The rearrangement joins TRBV18 to TRBJ1-1, with 7 bases fitting TRBD1. CDR3 nucleotides: TGTGCCAGCTCACGGACAGGTGGGGGTCGAGACACTGAAGCTTTCTTT. Encoded protein: CASSRTGGGRDTEAFF.